This T cell receptor beta chain was retrieved from a study of blood T cells in healthy people across ages. The study's findings and limits: Considered underestimates were the diversity estimates obtained from one million T cells.

Primers used in a second PCR of about 7 to 12 cycles were a sample-barcoded 5' primer and a J-beta primer mix. A template-switch adaptor containing 12 random nucleotides labeled each cDNA molecule. From each sample, at least 3 million paired-end reads containing CDR3 were obtained. MiXCR was run by TCRdb on the 5' RACE reads, yielding one entry per CDR3 protein. The table shows about 690,000 distinct CDR3 sequences, with 40% to 45% occurring only once. CDR3 length: 15 residues. V was shortened by 0 bases and J by 4 bases, with 10 bases between the two germline ends. The germline V gene has CDR1 LGHDT and CDR2 YNNKEL (reference sequence). Note on this clonotype: Its antigen is unidentified.

No fewer than 6 million PBMCs went into each sample. The chain recombines TRBV3-1 with TRBJ1-5; D is possibly TRBD1 (5 bases). This clonotype originated in a man older than 75 in good health. The specimen sequenced was blood. CDR3 region: CASSQDRAGNQPQHF. The CDR3 DNA sequence: TGTGCCAGCAGCCAAGATCGGGCAGGGAATCAGCCCCAGCATTTT.